This TCR beta chain stems from a study of blood T cell repertoires in COVID-19. Study details: Samples of COVID-19 (acute and convalescent) were obtained from the United States, Italy and Spain.

Trimming left V 6 bases short and J 3 bases short, with 17 bases between. Per the germline V gene, CDR1 is KGHSH and CDR2 is LQKENI. The CDR3 runs to 15 residues. Repertoires were generated with immunoSEQ multiplex PCR, while TCRdb's copy carries only in-frame clones and drops some. The sample includes about 30,000 clones, 70% to 90% of them seen just once. This TCR was sampled from a human donor in a cohort sampled during active COVID-19. The rearrangement joins TRBV18 to TRBJ2-5; no clear D gene. The specimen sequenced was peripheral blood. The CDR3 nucleotides are TGTGCCAGCTCCCGGTCCTATGGGCGTAAAGAGACCCAGTACTTC. Translating gives CASSRSYGRKETQYF.